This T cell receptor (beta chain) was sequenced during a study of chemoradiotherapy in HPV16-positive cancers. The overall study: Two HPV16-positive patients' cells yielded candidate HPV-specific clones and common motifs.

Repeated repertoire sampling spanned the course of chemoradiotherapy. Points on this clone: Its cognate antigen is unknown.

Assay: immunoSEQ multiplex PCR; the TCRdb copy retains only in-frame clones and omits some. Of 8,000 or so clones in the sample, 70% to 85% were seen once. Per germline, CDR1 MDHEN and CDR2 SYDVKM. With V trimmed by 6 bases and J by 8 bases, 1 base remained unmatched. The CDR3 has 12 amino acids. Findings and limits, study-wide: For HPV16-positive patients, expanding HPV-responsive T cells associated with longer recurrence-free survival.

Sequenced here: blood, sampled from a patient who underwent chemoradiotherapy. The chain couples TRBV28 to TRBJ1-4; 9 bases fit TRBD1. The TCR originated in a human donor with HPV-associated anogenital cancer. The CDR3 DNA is TGTGCCAGCAGGACAGGGGGAGAAAAACTGTTTTTT. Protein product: CASRTGGEKLFF.